The T cell receptor beta chain described here comes from a study of patients and donors after allogeneic stem cell transplantation. TCRdb called the RT-PCR reads again in MiXCR, with one record for every CDR3 protein. The data hold 150,000 to 200,000 distinct CDR3 sequences, with 30% observed a single time. Germline V gene lookup returns CDR1 LGHNA and CDR2 YNFKEQ. CDR3 size: 16 residues. V shed 0 bases and J shed 1 base, with 10 bases lying between them. This receptor was taken from a human donor who was either an allogeneic HSCT recipient or a stem cell or donor lymphocyte infusion donor (not recorded which). It is not recorded whose cells these are; they may come from a transplant donor. This rearrangement joins TRBV4-2 to TRBJ1-5; no reliable D call. The sample comprised blood, either unsorted or a sorted T cell fraction (not recorded which). CDR3: CASSQDFSGSNQPQHF. The CDR3, as DNA: TGTGCCAGCAGCCAAGATTTCAGCGGGAGCAATCAGCCCCAGCATTTT.